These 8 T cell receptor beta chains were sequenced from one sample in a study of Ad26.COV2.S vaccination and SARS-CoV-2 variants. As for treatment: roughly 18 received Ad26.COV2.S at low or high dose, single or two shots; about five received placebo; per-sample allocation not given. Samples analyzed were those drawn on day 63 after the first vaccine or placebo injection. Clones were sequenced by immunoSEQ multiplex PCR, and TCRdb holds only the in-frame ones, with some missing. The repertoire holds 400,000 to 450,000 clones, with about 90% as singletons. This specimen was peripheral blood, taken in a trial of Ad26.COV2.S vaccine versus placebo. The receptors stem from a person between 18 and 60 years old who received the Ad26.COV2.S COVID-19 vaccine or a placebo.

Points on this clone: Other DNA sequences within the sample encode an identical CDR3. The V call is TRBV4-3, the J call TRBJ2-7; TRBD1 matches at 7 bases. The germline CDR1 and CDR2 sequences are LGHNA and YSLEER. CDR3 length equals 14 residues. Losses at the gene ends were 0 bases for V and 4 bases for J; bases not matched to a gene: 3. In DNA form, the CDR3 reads TGCGCCAGCAGCCAAGACAGGGGGTCTTACGAGCAGTACTTC. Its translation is CASSQDRGSYEQYF.

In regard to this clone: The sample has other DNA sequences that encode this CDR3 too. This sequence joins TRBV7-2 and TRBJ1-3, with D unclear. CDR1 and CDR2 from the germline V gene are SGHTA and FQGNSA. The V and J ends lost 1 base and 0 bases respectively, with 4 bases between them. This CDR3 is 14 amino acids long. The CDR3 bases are TGTGCCAGCAGCTTAGGGAGCTCTGGAAACACCATATATTTT. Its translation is CASSLGSSGNTIYF.

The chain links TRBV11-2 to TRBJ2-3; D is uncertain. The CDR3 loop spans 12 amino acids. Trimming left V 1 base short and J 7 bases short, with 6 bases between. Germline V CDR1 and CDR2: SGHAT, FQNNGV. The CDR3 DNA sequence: TGTGCCAGCAGCTTAGCTCTCTATACGCAGTATTTT. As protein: CASSLALYTQYF.

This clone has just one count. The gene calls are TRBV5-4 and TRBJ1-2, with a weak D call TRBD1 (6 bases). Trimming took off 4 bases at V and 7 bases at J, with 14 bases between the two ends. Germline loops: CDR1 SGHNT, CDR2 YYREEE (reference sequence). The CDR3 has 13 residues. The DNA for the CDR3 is TGTGCCAGCAGCCCGCAACAGGGCGGTGGCTACACCTTC. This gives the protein CASSPQQGGGYTF.

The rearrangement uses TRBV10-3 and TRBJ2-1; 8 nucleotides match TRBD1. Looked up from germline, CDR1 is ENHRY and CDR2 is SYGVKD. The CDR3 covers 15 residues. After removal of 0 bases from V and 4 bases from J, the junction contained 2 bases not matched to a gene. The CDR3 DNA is TGTGCCATCAGTGAGTCGACAGGGGTTTACAATGAGCAGTTCTTC. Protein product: CAISESTGVYNEQFF.

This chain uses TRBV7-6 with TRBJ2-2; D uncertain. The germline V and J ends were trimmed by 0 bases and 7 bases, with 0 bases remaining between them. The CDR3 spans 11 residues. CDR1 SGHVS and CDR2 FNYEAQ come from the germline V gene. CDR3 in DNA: TGTGCCAGCAGCTTAGCCGGGGAGCTGTTTTTT. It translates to CASSLAGELFF.

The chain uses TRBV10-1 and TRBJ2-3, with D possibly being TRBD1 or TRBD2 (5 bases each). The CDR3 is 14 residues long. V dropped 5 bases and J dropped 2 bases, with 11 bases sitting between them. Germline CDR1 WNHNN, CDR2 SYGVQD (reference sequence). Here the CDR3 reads CASSRDLNTDTQYF. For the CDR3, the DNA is TGCGCCAGCAGTAGGGACCTAAACACAGATACGCAGTATTTT.

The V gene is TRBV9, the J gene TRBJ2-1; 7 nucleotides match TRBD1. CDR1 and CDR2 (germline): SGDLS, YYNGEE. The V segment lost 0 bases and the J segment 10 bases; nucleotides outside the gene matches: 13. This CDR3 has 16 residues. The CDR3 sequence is CASSVDGQAIIREQFF. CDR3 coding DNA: TGTGCCAGCAGCGTAGATGGACAGGCCATAATAAGGGAGCAGTTCTTC.